Below, 26 T cell receptor beta chains from the same sample are listed, as sequenced in a study of beta chain features in type 1 diabetes. Expressed TCRB transcripts were sequenced after all isolated RNA was converted to cDNA. Only in-frame clones appear in the TCRdb table, and some are missing; sequencing was by immunoSEQ multiplex PCR. The sample consists of about 320,000 clones, about 14% of them appearing once. The sequencing input was central memory CD4+ T cells from blood. Every receptor here comes from a young man in good health.

The table lists this clone with a few counts. This sequence joins TRBV27 and TRBJ2-1, with D unresolved. Germline CDR1 and CDR2: MNHEY and SMNVEV (reference sequence). Trimming stripped 8 bases from V and 9 bases from J, with 5 bases between. The CDR3 totals 9 residues. Here the CDR3 DNA reads TGTGCCAGCGGCAGTGAGCAGTTCTTC. It translates to CASGSEQFF.

This chain links TRBV5-1 with TRBJ2-2; tentatively, D is TRBD1 (7 bases). CDR1 is SGHRS, CDR2 YFSETQ, per germline. CDR3 length equals 14 residues. V lost 4 bases, J lost 12 bases, and 19 bases lay in between. The CDR3 nucleotides are TGCGCCAGCAGCCCCGACAGGGTGGGGAGGAAGCTGTTTTTT. It codes for CASSPDRVGRKLFF.

This chain connects TRBV5-6 to TRBJ2-7; the match to TRBD2 covers 9 bases. The V gene's germline CDR1 is SGHDT and CDR2 YYEEEE. V lost 3 bases to trimming and J lost 6 bases; unmatched junction nucleotides: 7. CDR3 length: 14 residues. Here the CDR3 reads CASSSSGETLEQYF. The CDR3 nucleotides read TGTGCCAGCAGCTCTAGCGGGGAAACTCTCGAGCAGTACTTC.

The chain joins TRBV7-2 to TRBJ2-2, with D hard to call. Germline V gene data show CDR1 as SGHTA and CDR2 as FQGNSA. Trimming removed 4 bases at V and 2 bases at J, with 2 bases between. The CDR3 loop spans 12 amino acids. CDR3 coding DNA: TGTGCCAGCAGCTCAAACACCGGGGAGCTGTTTTTT. Protein: CASSSNTGELFF.

V usage is TRBV11-2 and J usage is TRBJ2-1; 7 bases line up with TRBD2. This CDR3 region has 17 residues. The V and J ends lost 5 bases and 8 bases, in that order; junction bases with no gene match: 18. CDR1 is SGHAT, CDR2 FQNNGV, per germline. The CDR3 coding sequence is TGTGCCAGCAGCCTAGGGTGGGTTACGGGAGCGGGGCATGAGCAGTTCTTC. It specifies CASSLGWVTGAGHEQFF.

This clone has a handful of counts. The chain employs TRBV5-1 and TRBJ2-5; 7 positions agree with TRBD1. The germline V gene has CDR1 SGHRS and CDR2 YFSETQ. There are 15 residues in the CDR3. V shed 4 bases, J shed 2 bases, and the junction held 8 bases outside the gene matches. In nucleotides, the CDR3 is TGCGCCAGCAGCCGCCACCGGGACAGTCAAGAGACCCAGTACTTC. As protein: CASSRHRDSQETQYF.

This sequence joins TRBV4-3 and TRBJ2-5; TRBD1 matches 7 bases. V shed 0 bases and J 7 bases; nucleotides not matched to a gene: 8. Germline-derived CDR1 and CDR2 are LGHNA and YSLEER. The CDR3 spans 15 residues. This CDR3 is CASSQELTGKGTQYF. CDR3 bases: TGCGCCAGCAGCCAAGAACTGACAGGGAAGGGGACCCAGTACTTC.

A few counts support this clone. V gene TRBV9 combines with J gene TRBJ2-1; D possibly corresponds to TRBD1 (6 bases). V shed 1 base and J shed 9 bases, with 17 bases lying between them. This CDR3 region has 15 residues. From germline, CDR1 is SGDLS and CDR2 YYNGEE. The CDR3 loop reads CASSVKTGWAIEQFF. DNA of the CDR3: TGTGCCAGCAGCGTAAAGACAGGATGGGCCATTGAGCAGTTCTTC.

This clone occurred a few times. This chain connects TRBV7-2 to TRBJ2-7; 9 bases match TRBD2. Trimming at V came to 2 bases and at J to 6 bases, leaving 11 bases not matched to a gene. The CDR3 length is 16 residues. Germline V lookup: CDR1 SGHTA, CDR2 FQGNSA. The CDR3: CASSLSSGNDLSEQYV. CDR3 coding DNA: TGTGCCAGCAGCTTATCTAGCGGGAACGACTTGTCCGAGCAGTACGTC.

This clone has more than one count but fewer than ten. The chain uses TRBV7-2 and TRBJ1-3; unclear D gene. Germline V gives CDR1 SGHTA, CDR2 FQGNSA. The CDR3 length is 15 residues. Trimming took off 5 bases at V and 4 bases at J, with 15 bases between the two ends. The CDR3 coding sequence is TGTGCCAGCAGCCCTCTTGGGCAGGCCGGAAACACCATATATTTT. As protein: CASSPLGQAGNTIYF.

This clone was counted only a few times. The rearrangement uses TRBV2 and TRBJ2-7; D remains ambiguous. CDR3 length: 12 amino acids. V was clipped by 8 bases and J by 2 bases, with 10 bases between them. Germline assignment: CDR1 SNHLY and CDR2 FYNNEI. The CDR3 loop is CASGPSPYEQYV. DNA of the CDR3: TGTGCCAGCGGACCATCCCCCTACGAGCAGTACGTC.

This clone was observed a handful of times. This rearrangement joins TRBV7-9 to TRBJ2-3, with TRBD2 as a possible D gene (6 bases). CDR1 and CDR2 (germline): SEHNR, FQNEAQ (reference sequence). V shed 7 bases and J shed 2 bases, with 13 bases lying between them. CDR3 length: 14 amino acids. The CDR3 DNA is TGTGCCAGCACCAGGGACTCTCACACAGATACGCAGTATTTT. Translation: CASTRDSHTDTQYF.

The rearrangement uses TRBV5-1 and TRBJ1-2; D is ambiguous. Germline lookup yields CDR1 SGHRS and CDR2 YFSETQ. Trimming removed 0 bases from V and 2 bases from J, with 8 bases in between. The CDR3 length is 14 residues. The DNA of the CDR3 is TGCGCCAGCAGCTTGGATGGGCGGAACTATGGCTACACCTTC. Its protein is CASSLDGRNYGYTF.

This clone was recorded a few times. Germline and junction disagree at one end, which may indicate a read error. The chain employs TRBV6-1 and TRBJ2-3; 10 bases line up with TRBD2. CDR1 is MNHNS and CDR2 is SASEGT in the germline V gene. This CDR3 contains 15 residues. As DNA, the CDR3 is TGTGCCAGCCGTGAACTAGCGGGATACACAGATACGCAGTATTTT. This sequence encodes CASRELAGYTDTQYF.

Only a few counts were recorded for this clone. This rearrangement joins TRBV29-1 to TRBJ2-2; D ambiguous. With 5 bases removed from V and 4 bases from J, the gap between germline ends came to 5 bases. The CDR3 is 11 residues long. Germline V CDR1 and CDR2: SQVTM, ANQGSEA. CDR3 region: CSVTVTGELFF. For the CDR3, the DNA is TGCAGCGTTACAGTCACCGGGGAGCTGTTTTTT.

The genes are TRBV6-5 and TRBJ1-4; D possibly corresponds to TRBD1 (5 bases). CDR1 and CDR2 from the germline V gene are MNHEY and SVGAGI. This CDR3 has 13 amino acids. Trimming stripped 2 bases from V and 8 bases from J, with 9 bases between. In nucleotides, the CDR3 is TGTGCCAGCAGTTACAGGCCAGGGGAAAAACTGTTTTTT. It encodes CASSYRPGEKLFF.

This clone was recorded a few times. The chain links TRBV7-2 to TRBJ2-2; 8 nucleotides agree with TRBD1. Germline CDR1 reads SGHTA; CDR2 reads FQGNSA. The V and J ends lost 3 bases and 5 bases, in that order; junction bases with no gene match: 5. This CDR3 has 15 residues. This CDR3 is CASSLGTGWTGELFF. The CDR3 bases are TGTGCCAGCAGCTTGGGGACAGGATGGACCGGGGAGCTGTTTTTT.

The chain uses TRBV11-3 and TRBJ2-2, with unresolved D. Trimming stripped 4 bases from V and 7 bases from J, with 19 bases between. Germline lookup yields CDR1 SGHNT and CDR2 YENEEA. The CDR3 has 16 residues. CDR3 DNA sequence: TGTGCCAGCAGCTCCCCCAGTAAGGGTCATGGCGGGGAGCTGTTTTTT. As protein: CASSSPSKGHGGELFF.

This clone was seen only a few times. The CDR3 DNA reads TGCGCCAGCAGCCAGAACTCAGGGGGCTGGGGTGGCTACACCTTC. This translates into CASSQNSGGWGGYTF. The rearrangement links TRBV4-3 to TRBJ1-2; 8 nucleotides line up with TRBD1. CDR1 is LGHNA, CDR2 YSLEER, per germline. The trim removed 3 bases at V and 7 bases at J, leaving 10 bases unmatched. This CDR3 region has 15 residues.

This clone was counted only a few times. The chain is built from TRBV4-1 and TRBJ2-1; 9 bases line up with TRBD2. The CDR3 is 19 amino acids. Losses at the gene ends were 0 bases for V and 0 bases for J; bases not matched to a gene: 9. CDR1 and CDR2 (germline): MGHRA, YSYEKL. The CDR3 is CASSQDGLAGPSSYNEQFF. The CDR3 nucleotides read TGCGCCAGCAGCCAAGACGGGCTAGCGGGGCCGAGCTCCTACAATGAGCAGTTCTTC.

This clone came up a few times. The same CDR3 also results from other DNA sequences found in this sample. The chain combines TRBV19 with TRBJ2-3, with 8 bases lining up with TRBD2. This CDR3 is built from 14 residues. The V segment lost 3 bases and the J segment 3 bases; nucleotides outside the gene matches: 2. Germline loops: CDR1 LNHDA, CDR2 SQIVND (reference sequence). CDR3 sequence: CASSIGTRTDTQYF. DNA for the CDR3: TGTGCCAGTAGTATCGGGACTAGAACAGATACGCAGTATTTT.

The rearrangement links TRBV7-9 to TRBJ2-2; TRBD1 agrees at 7 bases. Looked up from germline, CDR1 is SEHNR and CDR2 is FQNEAQ (reference sequence). Trimming removed 5 bases from V and 4 bases from J; junction bases left unmatched: 7. The CDR3 length is 15 residues. CDR3 nucleotides: TGTGCCAGCAGCCCCCAGGGACAGAGCACCGGGGAGCTGTTTTTT. Its protein is CASSPQGQSTGELFF.

The chain has TRBV7-2 and TRBJ2-1, with TRBD2 matching 14 bases. CDR1 is SGHTA, CDR2 FQGNSA, per germline. The CDR3 extends over 16 amino acids. J lost 7 bases, V lost 5 bases, and 7 bases had no gene match. CDR3 DNA: TGTGCCAGCAGCCCGACTAGCGGGAGGGCAGGAAATGAGCAGTTCTTC. As protein: CASSPTSGRAGNEQFF.

The chain is built from TRBV2 and TRBJ2-1, with 7 bases identical to TRBD1. The V gene's germline CDR1 is SNHLY and CDR2 FYNNEI. After removal of 10 bases from V and 4 bases from J, the junction contained 13 bases not matched to a gene. This CDR3 region has 15 residues. The CDR3 region has the DNA TGTGCCACCCCAGAGGTGGACAGGCGATACAATGAGCAGTTCTTC. As protein: CATPEVDRRYNEQFF. Full variable domain (outside the CDR3, taken from reference TRBV2 and TRBJ2-1): EPEVTQTPSHQVTQMGQEVILRCVPISNHLYFYWYRQILGQKVEFLVSFYNNEISEKSEIFDDQFSVERPDGSNFTLKIRSTKLEDSAMYFCATPEVDRRYNEQFFGPGTRLTVL.

Worth noting for this clone: This may come from a read error, since a much larger clone is one base off. J is TRBJ2-1 and V is TRBV28; 8 nucleotides agree with TRBD2. From germline, CDR1 is MDHEN and CDR2 SYDVKM. This CDR3 is 12 amino acids long. The V gene end was trimmed by 7 bases and the J gene end by 7 bases; junction bases not matched to a gene: 3. For the CDR3, the DNA is TGTGCCAGCAACCGGGGGGGAAATGAGCAGTTCTTC. Translating gives CASNRGGNEQFF.

The chain has TRBV6-1 and TRBJ1-4; tentative D call: TRBD1 (5 bases). V lost 7 bases to trimming and J lost 8 bases, with 17 bases between them. The CDR3 is made up of 14 amino acids. The germline V gene encodes CDR1 MNHNS and CDR2 SASEGT. In nucleotides, the CDR3 is TGTGCCAGCAATCAGGGAGTGGAGGGCGAAAAACTGTTTTTT. This encodes CASNQGVEGEKLFF.